This T cell receptor (beta chain) was identified in a study of shared clonotypes between healthy human individuals. Study at large: With ages of 18 to 49, the donors were two women and three men. Findings and limits, study-wide: Sorted-subset sequencing was shown by rarefaction to be incomplete despite large depth. Sharing across four donors was highest in naive CD4 (approximately 5%) and lowest in memory CD8 (approximately 0.4%).

As to this clone: Its specificity is unknown.

The V gene's germline CDR1 is LNHDA and CDR2 SQIVND (reference sequence). CDR3 length: 16 amino acids. V was clipped by 6 bases and J by 0 bases; unmatched bases: 8. Several immunoSEQ plates received, in even portions, the genomic DNA of each subset. Sequenced by immunoSEQ multiplex PCR; TCRdb stores in-frame clones only, minus some. Here the sample spans 650,000 to 750,000 clones, 72% being singletons. The chain recombines TRBV19 with TRBJ1-3; the match to TRBD1 covers 7 bases. This sequence originates from a young woman in good health. Sequenced sample: memory CD4+ T cells sorted from blood. Subset denoted: CD45RA-negative fraction. This CDR3 reads CASRPDRASSGNTIYF. The CDR3, as DNA: TGTGCCAGTAGACCCGACAGGGCCAGCTCTGGAAACACCATATATTTT.